Shown below are 14 T cell receptor beta chains from a single sample sequenced in a study of Ad26.COV2.S vaccination and SARS-CoV-2 variants. This table comes from immunoSEQ multiplex PCR, and its TCRdb copy is limited to in-frame clones, with some not included. This sample has roughly 460,000 clones, with about 88% found just once. Treatment here: around 19 received Ad26.COV2.S at low or high dose, single or two shots; about five received placebo; per-sample allocation not given. The samples were gathered on day 63 after the first injection of vaccine or placebo. This material consisted of peripheral blood, taken in a trial of Ad26.COV2.S vaccine versus placebo. The receptors originated from a person between 18 and 65 years old who received the Ad26.COV2.S COVID-19 vaccine or a placebo.

The CDR3 loop reads CASSVALADYNEQFF. For the CDR3, the DNA is TGTGCCAGCAGCGTAGCGCTAGCGGACTACAATGAGCAGTTCTTC. The rearrangement joins TRBV9 to TRBJ2-1, with 7 bases lining up with TRBD2. The V gene's germline CDR1 is SGDLS and CDR2 YYNGEE. This CDR3 comprises 15 residues. J lost 3 bases, V lost 0 bases, and 3 bases had no gene match.

The chain links TRBV6-5 to TRBJ2-7, with 9 positions matching TRBD1. V shed 5 bases and J 4 bases; nucleotides not matched to a gene: 9. This CDR3 is built from 15 residues. The germline V gene has CDR1 MNHEY and CDR2 SVGAGI. DNA of the CDR3: TGTGCCAGCAGTCCGACCGGGACAGGGAATTACGAGCAGTACTTC. Protein: CASSPTGTGNYEQYF.

V usage is TRBV7-2 and J usage is TRBJ2-2; a weak D match, TRBD1 (5 bases). Germline CDR1 and CDR2: SGHTA and FQGNSA. The CDR3 has 13 amino acids. Trimming left V 0 bases short and J 6 bases short, with 5 bases between. CDR3 in amino acids: CASSLAGAGELFF. CDR3 nucleotides: TGTGCCAGCAGCTTAGCAGGGGCCGGGGAGCTGTTTTTT.

The V and J genes are TRBV5-5 and TRBJ1-1; D is unresolved. CDR1 SGHKS and CDR2 YYEKEE come from the germline V gene (reference sequence). V shed 2 bases and J shed 5 bases, with 16 bases lying between them. CDR3 length equals 15 residues. CDR3 coding DNA: TGTGCCAGCAGCTTAGCCCTGGGGTGGGGAACTGAAGCTTTCTTT. It codes for CASSLALGWGTEAFF.

This sequence joins TRBV28 and TRBJ1-2, with D unresolved. CDR1 MDHEN and CDR2 SYDVKM come from the germline V gene. The CDR3 covers 12 residues. Trimming removed 2 bases from V and 3 bases from J, with 4 bases in between. The CDR3 bases are TGTGCCAGCAGTTTAGACTACTATGGCTACACCTTC. Translation gives CASSLDYYGYTF.

The chain is built from TRBV3-1 (or the pseudogene TRBV3-2) and TRBJ2-1; no clear D. The CDR3 contains 13 residues. Germline CDR1 LGHDT, CDR2 YNNKEL (reference sequence). Between the trimmed V and J ends, which lost 8 bases and 1 base, there was a span of 9 bases. CDR3 residues: CASRLRSYNEQFF. In DNA, the CDR3 is TGTGCCAGCCGCCTTCGGTCCTACAATGAGCAGTTCTTC.

The chain has TRBV30 and TRBJ1-6; TRBD1 might be the D (5 bases). The CDR3 runs to 12 residues. V lost 5 bases and J lost 9, with 11 bases in between. Per germline, CDR1 GTSNPN and CDR2 SVGIG (reference sequence). CDR3 bases: TGTGCCTGGGGGGGACTTGGTTCACCCCTCCACTTT. It translates to CAWGGLGSPLHF.

This chain links TRBV6-5 with TRBJ2-7, with D tentatively TRBD2 (6 bases). The V gene lost 7 bases and the J gene lost 3 bases, with 19 bases spanning the gap. CDR1 MNHEY and CDR2 SVGAGI come from the germline V gene. This CDR3 is 15 amino acids long. The CDR3 bases are TGTGCCAGCAAAGCGGGCCTCAACATCGGCTACGAGCAGTACTTC. Protein sequence: CASKAGLNIGYEQYF.

V and J are TRBV3-1 (or the pseudogene TRBV3-2) and TRBJ1-2, with D tentatively TRBD1 (6 bases). V was trimmed by 8 bases and J by 5 bases, leaving 9 bases between them. The germline gives CDR1 LGHDT, CDR2 YNNKEL (reference sequence). The CDR3 runs 11 residues. CDR3 in amino acids: CASGGRYGYTF. In DNA form, the CDR3 reads TGTGCCAGCGGGGGGCGGTATGGCTACACCTTC.

The chain has TRBV30 and TRBJ1-4, with a possible D match to TRBD1 (6 bases). Trimming took off 2 bases at V and 4 bases at J, with 17 bases between the two ends. There are 16 residues in the CDR3. Germline-derived CDR1 and CDR2 are GTSNPN and SVGIG (reference sequence). The CDR3 nucleotides read TGTGCCTGGAGTCCTGCCAGGACAGATTTTAATGAAAAACTGTTTTTT. It codes for CAWSPARTDFNEKLFF. Full variable domain (remainder filled in from reference TRBV30 and TRBJ1-4): SQTIHQWPATLVQPVGSPLSLECTVEGTSNPNLYWYRQAAGRGLQLLFYSVGIGQISSEVPQNLSASRPQDRQFILSSKKLLLSDSGFYLCAWSPARTDFNEKLFFGSGTQLSVL.

The rearrangement links TRBV30 to TRBJ1-6; D gene unclear. The CDR3 is made up of 11 amino acids. The V gene lost 3 bases and the J gene lost 10 bases, with 7 bases spanning the gap. Germline CDR1 reads GTSNPN; CDR2 reads SVGIG (reference sequence). CDR3 residues: CAWRHRSPLHF. In DNA form, the CDR3 reads TGTGCCTGGAGGCACAGATCACCCCTCCACTTT.

This clone was observed a handful of times. V gene TRBV27 combines with J gene TRBJ2-7; 7 positions match TRBD1. CDR3 length equals 14 residues. J was trimmed by 6 bases and V by 3 bases; bases with no gene match: 8. The V gene's germline CDR1 is MNHEY and CDR2 SMNVEV (reference sequence). CDR3 DNA: TGTGCCAGCAGTTTTGGAACAGGGGTAGGCGAGCAGTACTTC. This gives the protein CASSFGTGVGEQYF.

The genes are TRBV30 and TRBJ1-2; the D gene is possibly TRBD1 (5 bases). The V gene lost 0 bases and the J gene lost 2 bases, with 19 bases spanning the gap. Germline V gene lookup returns CDR1 GTSNPN and CDR2 SVGIG (reference sequence). There are 17 residues in the CDR3. Written as DNA, the CDR3 is TGTGCCTGGAGTGTTTTGGCCCCTCGGGGCCCCAACTATGGCTACACCTTC. This gives the protein CAWSVLAPRGPNYGYTF.

This chain uses TRBV6-2 or TRBV6-3 with TRBJ2-1; 9 nucleotides align to TRBD2. V was pared by 2 bases and J by 2 bases, with 13 bases of the junction left unmatched. The CDR3 sequence is 19 residues long. Germline loops: CDR1 MNHEY, CDR2 SVGEGT. In DNA, the CDR3 is TGTGCCAGCAGTTACACTATTGGGTATGCTAGCGGGACCTACAATGAGCAGTTCTTC. This gives the protein CASSYTIGYASGTYNEQFF.